The 2 T cell receptor beta chains given below trace back to one sample, sequenced in a study of glioma-infiltrating T cells. TCR alpha and beta CDR3 regions were amplified from RNA using iRepertoire nested multiplex PCR. TCRdb passed the multiplex PCR reads through MiXCR, listing each CDR3 protein once. This sample has about 140,000 distinct CDR3 sequences; roughly two fifths occur once, and the top ten carry over 15%. Source material: glioma tissue, nonneoplastic brain tissue, or PBMCs (not recorded which). All receptors derive from a human donor with low-grade glioma or glioblastoma, undergoing nonglioma brain surgery, or in good health (not recorded which).

The chain employs TRBV5-1 and TRBJ2-5, with no clear D. Germline V gives CDR1 SGHRS, CDR2 YFSETQ. V was shortened by 1 base and J by 5 bases, with 15 bases between the two germline ends. The CDR3 totals 15 residues. The CDR3 DNA follows: TGCGCCAGCAGCTTGACCCAACTCAGGCACGAGACCCAGTACTTC. It translates to CASSLTQLRHETQYF.

The rearrangement links TRBV27 to TRBJ2-7; either TRBD1 or TRBD2 may supply D (5 bases each). Trimming took 6 bases from V and 2 from J, leaving 11 bases between them. This CDR3 comprises 13 residues. Germline V gene data show CDR1 as MNHEY and CDR2 as SMNVEV (reference sequence). In nucleotides, the CDR3 is TGTGCCAGCAGCCGGGACGCTGCCTACGAGCAGTACTTC. Translating it yields CASSRDAAYEQYF.